Sequencing of this TCR beta chain was carried out in a study of cytomegalovirus exposure and HLA in healthy donors. The CDR3 extends over 18 amino acids. J gave up 4 bases and V 4 bases, and 10 bases lay outside the gene matches. Germline values: CDR1 SGHTA, CDR2 FQGNSA. PCR amplification relied on 60 Vbeta primers (plus 13 Jbeta primers). Only in-frame clones appear in the TCRdb table, and some are missing; sequencing was by immunoSEQ multiplex PCR. This table holds more than 100,000 clones. This chain uses TRBV7-2 with TRBJ2-5; 15 nucleotides agree with TRBD2. The receptor was derived from a woman in her 40s in good health and CMV-seronegative. Sequencing input: PBMCs. CDR3 DNA: TGTGCCAGCAGCTGGGGACTAGCGGGGGGTTCCCGGGGAGAGACCCAGTACTTC. It specifies CASSWGLAGGSRGETQYF.